This T cell receptor (beta chain) was sequenced in a study of Ad26.COV2.S vaccination and SARS-CoV-2 variants. Regarding the study as a whole: Non-spike TCR breadth showed similarity between vaccine and placebo recipients.

From germline, CDR1 is SNHLY and CDR2 FYNNEI. This CDR3 spans 14 amino acids. V lost 6 bases and J lost 0, with 12 bases in between. Data came from immunoSEQ multiplex PCR; TCRdb stores just in-frame clones and leaves some out. The table includes roughly 180,000 clones, approximately 88% detected once. A note on this clone: The antigen is undetermined.

V is TRBV2 and J is TRBJ2-7; D unresolved. The TCR comes from a human donor who had recovered from COVID-19. The specimen comprised peripheral blood, sampled after recovery from COVID-19. The CDR3, as DNA: TGTGCCAGCAGAGGCCGGCCCCCCTCCTACGAGCAGTACTTC. Translated: CASRGRPPSYEQYF.